This TCR beta chain was sequenced for a study of blood T cell repertoires in COVID-19. Authors' methods: Amplification of reference gene primers provided the estimated nucleated cell counts. Sequencing was performed with immunoSEQ multiplex PCR; in TCRdb, only in-frame clones are kept and a portion is missing. Clonal size and the V and J genes are those of that table, whereas D and trimming came from the DNA. The sample lists approximately 130,000 clones; roughly 80% were seen once. The CDR3 is made up of 15 amino acids. J lost 9 bases, V lost 4 bases, and 5 bases had no gene match. Germline CDR1 SGHTA, CDR2 FQGTGA. Participant reports of clinical history set cohort assignment.

Sequencing was done on a sample of PBMCs or T cells enriched from blood (not recorded which). The clonotype was recovered from a man aged 25-45 years who had recovered from COVID-19. The chain recombines TRBV7-3 with TRBJ1-6; TRBD1 matches at 11 bases. In nucleotides, the CDR3 is TGTGCCAGCAGCTCCGGACAGGGGGCATTTTCACCCCTCCACTTT. Protein sequence: CASSSGQGAFSPLHF.